The T cell receptor beta chain under discussion was sequenced for a study of blood T cell repertoires in COVID-19. Background on the study: Italy, Spain and the United States were the sources of the convalescent and acute COVID-19 samples. In each case, the material was cDNA or gDNA derived from T cells, B-cell-depleted T cells, or PBMCs.

Membership in each cohort depended on participant-reported clinical history. Original data processing: Using reference gene primer amplification, nucleated cell counts were estimated. The table came from immunoSEQ multiplex PCR; TCRdb's copy has only in-frame clones and leaves some out. For V, J and clone size, that table is used; D and trimming come from the DNA. The sample comprises about 300,000 clones, around 92% of which are singletons, and under 3% rests with the top ten. There are 13 residues in the CDR3. CDR1 is SGHAT and CDR2 is FQDESV in the germline V gene (reference sequence). Trimming stripped 3 bases from V and 3 bases from J, with 9 bases between.

This chain joins TRBV11-1 and TRBJ2-7; D is uncertain. What was sequenced was PBMCs or T cells enriched from blood (not recorded which). The source of this sequence is a woman between 50 and 59 years old who had been exposed to COVID-19. The CDR3 protein is CASSFTASYEQYF. CDR3 nucleotide sequence: TGTGCCAGCAGCTTCACAGCCAGCTACGAGCAGTACTTC.